This T cell receptor (beta chain) was recovered during a study of molecular identifiers for immune sequencing clone quantification. This clonotype was counted ten times or more. TCRdb re-called the PCR reads with MiXCR, one entry per CDR3 protein. Of about 65,000 distinct CDR3 sequences detected, roughly 20% appear once; the ten largest clones hold roughly 1.4%. The sequence was collected from a human donor in good health. Some libraries in this study had Jurkat cell RNA spiked in. The specimen sequenced was naive CD8+ T cells from blood, with Jurkat cell RNA spiked in. Noted subset: FACS-sorted CD8+CD4-CCR7+CD45RA+ naive T cells.

This CDR3 reads CASSPAPSAYNEQFF. The CDR3 DNA reads TGCGCCAGCAGCCCAGCCCCGAGTGCCTACAATGAGCAGTTCTTC. The chain carries TRBV4-1 and TRBJ2-1; D gene unclear. The CDR3 is made up of 15 amino acids. Trimming removed 4 bases at V and 2 bases at J, with 12 bases between. Germline V lookup: CDR1 MGHRA, CDR2 YSYEKL.